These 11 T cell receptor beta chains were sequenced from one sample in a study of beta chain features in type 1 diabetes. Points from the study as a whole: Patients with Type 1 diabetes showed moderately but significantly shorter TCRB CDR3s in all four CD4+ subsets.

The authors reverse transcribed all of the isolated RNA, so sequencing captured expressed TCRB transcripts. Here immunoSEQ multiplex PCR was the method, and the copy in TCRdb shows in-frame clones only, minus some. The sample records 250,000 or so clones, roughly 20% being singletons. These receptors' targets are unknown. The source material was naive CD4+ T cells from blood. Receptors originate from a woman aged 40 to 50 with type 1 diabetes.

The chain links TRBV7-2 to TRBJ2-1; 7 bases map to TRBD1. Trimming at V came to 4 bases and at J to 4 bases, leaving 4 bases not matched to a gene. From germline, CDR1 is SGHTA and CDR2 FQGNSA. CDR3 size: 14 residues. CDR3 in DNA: TGTGCCAGCAGCTCGCCGACAGGGTACAATGAGCAGTTCTTC. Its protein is CASSSPTGYNEQFF.

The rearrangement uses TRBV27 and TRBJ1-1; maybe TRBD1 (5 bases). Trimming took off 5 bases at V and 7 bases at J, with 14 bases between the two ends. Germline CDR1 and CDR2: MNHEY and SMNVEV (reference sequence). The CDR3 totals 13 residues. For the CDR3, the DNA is TGTGCCAGCAGTACCCGGGGGGGGGATGAAGCTTTCTTT. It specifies CASSTRGGDEAFF.

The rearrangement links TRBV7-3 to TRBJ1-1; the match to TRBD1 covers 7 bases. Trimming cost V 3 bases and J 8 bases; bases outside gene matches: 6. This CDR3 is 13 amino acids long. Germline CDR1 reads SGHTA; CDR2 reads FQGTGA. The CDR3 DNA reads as TGTGCCAGCAGCTTGACCGGGACAGAAGAAGCTTTCTTT. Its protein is CASSLTGTEEAFF.

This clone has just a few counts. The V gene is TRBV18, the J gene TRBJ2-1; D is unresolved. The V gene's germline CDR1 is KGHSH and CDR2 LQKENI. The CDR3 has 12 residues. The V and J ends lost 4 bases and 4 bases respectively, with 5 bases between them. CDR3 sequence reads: CASSLRYNEQFF. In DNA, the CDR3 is TGTGCCAGCTCACTCAGATACAATGAGCAGTTCTTC.

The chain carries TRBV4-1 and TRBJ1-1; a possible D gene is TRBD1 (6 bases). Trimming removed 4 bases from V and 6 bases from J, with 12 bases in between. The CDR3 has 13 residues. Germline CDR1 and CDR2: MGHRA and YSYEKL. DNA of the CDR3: TGCGCCAGCAGCCTTCAGGGGAGCGCTGAAGCTTTCTTT. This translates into CASSLQGSAEAFF.

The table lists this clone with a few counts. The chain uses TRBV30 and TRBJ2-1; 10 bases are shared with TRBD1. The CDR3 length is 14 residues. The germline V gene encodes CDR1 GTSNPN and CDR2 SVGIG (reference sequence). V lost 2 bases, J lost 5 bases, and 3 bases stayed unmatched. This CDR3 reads CAWSSGTGDNEQFF. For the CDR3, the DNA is TGTGCCTGGAGTTCCGGGACAGGGGACAATGAGCAGTTCTTC.

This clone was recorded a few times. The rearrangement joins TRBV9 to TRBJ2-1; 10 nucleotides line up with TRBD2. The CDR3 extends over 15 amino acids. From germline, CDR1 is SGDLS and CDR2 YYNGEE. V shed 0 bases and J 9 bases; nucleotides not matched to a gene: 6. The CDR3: CASSVVSGRASEQFF. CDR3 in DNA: TGTGCCAGCAGCGTAGTAAGCGGGAGGGCCTCTGAGCAGTTCTTC.

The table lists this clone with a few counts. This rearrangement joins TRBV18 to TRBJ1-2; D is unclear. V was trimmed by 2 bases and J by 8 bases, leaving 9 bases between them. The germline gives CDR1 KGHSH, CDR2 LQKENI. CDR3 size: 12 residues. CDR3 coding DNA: TGTGCCAGCTCACCAAGCTTAGAAGGCTACACCTTC. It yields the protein CASSPSLEGYTF.

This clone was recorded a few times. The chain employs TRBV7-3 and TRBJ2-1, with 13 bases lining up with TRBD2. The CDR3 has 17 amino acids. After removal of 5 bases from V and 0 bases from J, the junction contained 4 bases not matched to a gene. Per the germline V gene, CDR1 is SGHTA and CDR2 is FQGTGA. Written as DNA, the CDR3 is TGTGCCAGCAGCCTCGGGACTAGCGGGAACTCCTACAATGAGCAGTTCTTC. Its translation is CASSLGTSGNSYNEQFF.

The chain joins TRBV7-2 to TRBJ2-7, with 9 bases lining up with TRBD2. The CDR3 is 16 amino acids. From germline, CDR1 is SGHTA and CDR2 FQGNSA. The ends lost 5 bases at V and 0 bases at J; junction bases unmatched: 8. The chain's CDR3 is CASSPASGGSSYEQYF. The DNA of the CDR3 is TGTGCCAGCAGCCCTGCGAGCGGGGGGTCCTCCTACGAGCAGTACTTC.

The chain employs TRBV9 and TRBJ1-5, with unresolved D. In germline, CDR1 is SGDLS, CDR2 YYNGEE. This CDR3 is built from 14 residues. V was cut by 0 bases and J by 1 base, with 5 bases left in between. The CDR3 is CASSVDPSNQPQHF. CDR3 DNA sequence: TGTGCCAGCAGCGTAGATCCGAGCAATCAGCCCCAGCATTTT.